These 32 T cell receptor beta chains were sequenced from one sample in a study of technical replicates of blood from a few donors. This table comes from immunoSEQ multiplex PCR, and its TCRdb copy is limited to in-frame clones, with some not included. The data contain 65,000 to 70,000 clones, over 80% of them seen just once; the ten biggest clones take up 3.5% to 5.5%. The sequencing input was PBMCs. These receptors came from a human donor in good health. Some clones in this sample may be carry-over from other donors' samples.

The chain is built from TRBV18 and TRBJ1-5; a weak D match, TRBD1 (6 bases). The CDR3 extends over 16 amino acids. The V end was cut by 1 base, the J end by 0 bases, with 10 bases between. CDR1 and CDR2 (germline): KGHSH, LQKENI. CDR3: CASSPRSGDSNQPQHF. CDR3 DNA sequence: TGTGCCAGCTCACCACGCTCAGGGGATAGCAATCAGCCCCAGCATTTT. Drawing the rest from reference TRBV18 and TRBJ1-5, the complete variable domain is NAGVMQNPRHLVRRRGQEARLRCSPMKGHSHVYWYRQLPEEGLKFMVYLQKENIIDESGMPKERFSAEFPKEGPSILRIQQVVRGDSAAYFCASSPRSGDSNQPQHFGDGTRLSIL.

This clone occurred once. The chain couples TRBV14 to TRBJ2-2; D ambiguous. This CDR3 is 18 amino acids long. Deletions cut 1 base from V and 6 bases from J, with 21 bases between. Germline-derived CDR1 and CDR2 are SGHDN and FVKESK. The CDR3 DNA reads as TGTGCCAGCAGCCAAGGGAACCAATTAGTTGCTCGGGCCGGGGAGCTGTTTTTT. Amino acid sequence: CASSQGNQLVARAGELFF.

V usage is TRBV5-4 and J usage is TRBJ2-1, with 11 bases lining up with TRBD2. Germline V gives CDR1 SGHNT, CDR2 YYREEE (reference sequence). This CDR3 is 18 amino acids long. The J segment lost 2 bases and the V segment lost 4 bases, leaving 11 bases of the junction unmatched. CDR3 nucleotides: TGTGCCAGCAGCAGAATTCCCGGGACTAGCGGTACCTACAATGAGCAGTTCTTC. Translated, it gives CASSRIPGTSGTYNEQFF. Supplemented by reference TRBV5-4 and TRBJ2-1, the full variable domain reads ETGVTQSPTHLIKTRGQQVTLRCSSQSGHNTVSWYQQALGQGPQFIFQYYREEENGRGNFPPRFSGLQFPNYSSELNVNALELDDSALYLCASSRIPGTSGTYNEQFFGPGTRLTVL.

The chain recombines TRBV4-1 with TRBJ2-5, with 12 nucleotides matching TRBD2. This CDR3 spans 15 amino acids. The V and J ends lost 4 bases and 6 bases, in that order; junction bases with no gene match: 6. Germline lookup yields CDR1 MGHRA and CDR2 YSYEKL. The CDR3 protein is CASSPSGRAGKTQYF. The CDR3, as DNA: TGCGCCAGCAGCCCTAGCGGGAGGGCCGGGAAGACCCAGTACTTC.

V and J are TRBV9 and TRBJ1-2; TRBD1 aligns across 8 bases. CDR1 and CDR2 from the germline V gene are SGDLS and YYNGEE. The V and J ends lost 0 bases and 8 bases, in that order; junction bases with no gene match: 3. This CDR3 has 13 residues. Written as DNA, the CDR3 is TGTGCCAGCAGCGTAGAACAGGGGGACGGCTACACCTTC. Its translation: CASSVEQGDGYTF.

V and J are TRBV7-9 and TRBJ2-7; no firm D call. The V gene's germline CDR1 is SEHNR and CDR2 FQNEAQ (reference sequence). The CDR3 extends over 14 amino acids. Trimming stripped 3 bases from V and 0 bases from J, with 9 bases between. This CDR3 reads CASSLGSRSYEQYF. For the CDR3, the DNA is TGTGCCAGCAGCTTGGGCAGCCGCTCCTACGAGCAGTACTTC.

The rearrangement uses TRBV11-2 and TRBJ2-1, with D perhaps matching TRBD1 (5 bases). V shed 5 bases and J shed 4 bases, with 15 bases lying between them. Germline CDR1 and CDR2: SGHAT and FQNNGV. The CDR3 length is 15 residues. CDR3 sequence (DNA): TGTGCCAGCAGCCGCGACAGTAACTCTTACAATGAGCAGTTCTTC. It codes for CASSRDSNSYNEQFF.

The chain couples TRBV7-9 to TRBJ2-1; 7 bases line up with TRBD1. Germline CDR1 is SEHNR and CDR2 is FQNEAQ (reference sequence). The CDR3 is made up of 15 amino acids. J gave up 10 bases and V 5 bases, and 14 bases lay outside the gene matches. The CDR3: CASSTTGTESREQFF. The CDR3 DNA sequence: TGTGCCAGCAGCACCACCGGGACAGAGTCCCGGGAGCAGTTCTTC.

The gene calls are TRBV6-5 and TRBJ1-2, with a possible D match to TRBD1 (5 bases). CDR3 length: 12 residues. With 6 bases removed from V and 8 bases from J, the gap between germline ends came to 13 bases. Germline CDR1 and CDR2: MNHEY and SVGAGI. DNA of the CDR3: TGTGCCAGCAGGTTGGGACTCTGGGGCTACACCTTC. Protein sequence: CASRLGLWGYTF.

The sample holds a few counts of this clone. This sequence joins TRBV6-5 and TRBJ1-2, with 8 bases aligning to TRBD1. V dropped 6 bases and J dropped 7; count of bases not matched to a gene: 10. The CDR3 runs 14 residues. Germline-derived CDR1 and CDR2 are MNHEY and SVGAGI. CDR3 amino acids: CASSGQGGVIGYTF. Written as DNA, the CDR3 is TGTGCCAGCAGCGGACAGGGAGGAGTTATTGGCTACACCTTC.

The chain joins TRBV21-1 to TRBJ2-1; the table's D call of TRBD1 was not tested on the DNA. TRBV21-1 is described as a pseudogene. CDR3 length: 12 residues. DNA of the CDR3: TGTGCCAGCAGCAAAGCGCTGAACCAGTCCCTCTTC. It codes for CASSKALNQSLF.

This clone was detected only a few times. The rearrangement uses TRBV7-3 and TRBJ2-1; no definite D call. Trimming removed 5 bases at V and 12 bases at J, with 17 bases between. From germline, CDR1 is SGHTA and CDR2 FQGTGA. The CDR3 has 13 amino acids. Written as DNA, the CDR3 is TGTGCCAGCAGCCCGGAAAATAGCTGGGTGCAGTTCTTC. Translating gives CASSPENSWVQFF.

The chain couples TRBV5-4 to TRBJ2-1; 12 nucleotides match TRBD2. The CDR3 contains 15 residues. CDR1 SGHNT and CDR2 YYREEE come from the germline V gene (reference sequence). V gave up 0 bases and J gave up 7 bases; unmatched junction bases: 2. The CDR3, as DNA: TGTGCCAGCAGCTTGGAACTAGCGGGGGGTAATGAGCAGTTCTTC. Residues: CASSLELAGGNEQFF.

CDR3 in DNA: TGTGCCCCTCTGGGACAGGGGGCCGATGAAAAACTGTTTTTT. Residues: CAPLGQGADEKLFF. V usage is TRBV27 and J usage is TRBJ1-4; 12 nucleotides match TRBD1. Unmatched junction bases numbered 7, after V lost 11 bases and J lost 6 bases. The CDR3 has 14 amino acids. The V gene's germline CDR1 is MNHEY and CDR2 SMNVEV (reference sequence).

This chain connects TRBV6-1 to TRBJ1-1; no clear D gene. Germline CDR1 MNHNS, CDR2 SASEGT. V lost 7 bases, J lost 6 bases, and 21 bases lay in between. The CDR3 loop spans 15 amino acids. The CDR3: CASKTPEGHRAEAFF. The CDR3 DNA reads TGTGCCAGCAAAACACCAGAGGGCCATCGCGCTGAAGCTTTCTTT.

The V and J genes are TRBV7-2 and TRBJ1-1; TRBD1 matches at 9 bases. Trimming removed 6 bases from V and 5 bases from J; junction bases left unmatched: 13. The CDR3 totals 16 residues. CDR1 is SGHTA, CDR2 FQGNSA, per germline. The CDR3 reads CASRALGTGLGTEAFF. The CDR3, as DNA: TGTGCCAGCAGGGCTCTAGGGACAGGGCTTGGGACTGAAGCTTTCTTT.

This clone was recorded once. The chain is built from TRBV2 and TRBJ2-3; a possible D gene is TRBD1 (5 bases). V gave up 7 bases and J gave up 1 base, with 12 bases separating them. Germline CDR1 is SNHLY and CDR2 is FYNNEI. The CDR3 extends over 14 amino acids. DNA for the CDR3: TGTGCCAGCATGGCCAGGGTCGGCACAGATACGCAGTATTTT. Protein product: CASMARVGTDTQYF.

CDR3 DNA sequence: TGCGCCAGCAGCTTGTTCCCCGGCGAGCAGTACTTC. Its translation: CASSLFPGEQYF. The chain carries TRBV5-1 and TRBJ2-7; no clear D gene. Trimming removed 1 base from V and 6 bases from J, with 8 bases in between. This CDR3 region has 12 residues. CDR1 and CDR2 from the germline V gene are SGHRS and YFSETQ.

The V and J genes are TRBV7-2 and TRBJ2-1; maybe TRBD1 (5 bases). Trimming left V 2 bases short and J 9 bases short, with 11 bases between. There are 13 residues in the CDR3. CDR1 is SGHTA, CDR2 FQGNSA, per germline. The CDR3 nucleotides are TGTGCCAGCAGCTTACAGGGTTGGGGTGAGCAGTTCTTC. It yields the protein CASSLQGWGEQFF.

This clone was detected only a few times. The J gene is TRBJ1-6, the V gene TRBV5-1; no clear D. The germline CDR1 and CDR2 sequences are SGHRS and YFSETQ. There are 14 residues in the CDR3. V was trimmed by 4 bases and J by 10 bases, leaving 15 bases between them. Here the CDR3 DNA reads TGCGCCAGCAGCCCTTCGGGAGGCTACTCACCCCTCCACTTT. Its protein is CASSPSGGYSPLHF.

The rearrangement joins TRBV6-6 to TRBJ2-7; 9 bases match TRBD1. CDR3 length: 15 amino acids. Trimming took 6 bases from V and 3 from J; bases not matched to a gene: 9. The V gene's germline CDR1 is MNHNY and CDR2 SVGAGI (reference sequence). CDR3 DNA sequence: TGTGCCAGCAGGCCCCCCGGGACAGGGAACTACGAGCAGTACTTC. The encoded protein is CASRPPGTGNYEQYF.

V gene TRBV6-6 combines with J gene TRBJ2-1, with TRBD2 identical over 7 bases. The trim removed 0 bases at V and 6 bases at J, leaving 2 bases unmatched. Per the germline V gene, CDR1 is MNHNY and CDR2 is SVGAGI (reference sequence). CDR3 length: 14 residues. CDR3 loop: CASSYSGEGNEQFF. The CDR3 nucleotides read TGTGCCAGCAGTTACTCCGGGGAGGGCAATGAGCAGTTCTTC.

The V and J genes are TRBV18 and TRBJ1-4; TRBD1 might be the D (5 bases). This CDR3 is 13 amino acids long. Germline CDR1 is KGHSH and CDR2 is LQKENI. The V and J ends lost 3 bases and 5 bases respectively, with 7 bases between them. CDR3 residues: CASSPQGNEKLFF. The DNA of the CDR3 is TGTGCCAGCTCACCCCAGGGCAATGAAAAACTGTTTTTT.

This rearrangement joins TRBV10-2 to TRBJ1-1; D gene unclear. This CDR3 comprises 12 residues. CDR1 is WSHSY and CDR2 is SAAADI in the germline V gene. V was pared by 5 bases and J by 5 bases, with 9 bases between. This CDR3 reads CASSPGVTEAFF. CDR3 in DNA: TGCGCCAGCAGTCCCGGGGTGACTGAAGCTTTCTTT.

The J gene is TRBJ1-6, the V gene TRBV9, with 7 bases matching TRBD1. The CDR3 extends over 16 amino acids. Germline loops: CDR1 SGDLS, CDR2 YYNGEE. Trimming took 1 base from V and 9 from J; bases not matched to a gene: 10. CDR3 residues: CASSVQSEGARSPLHF. Here the CDR3 DNA reads TGTGCCAGCAGCGTACAGTCAGAGGGGGCGCGTTCACCCCTCCACTTT.

This rearrangement joins TRBV14 to TRBJ2-1; 7 nucleotides agree with TRBD2. The CDR3 spans 15 residues. V trimming: 8 bases; J trimming: 12 bases; junction bases outside the gene matches: 19. Germline V lookup: CDR1 SGHDN, CDR2 FVKESK. CDR3 loop: CASDQTSRPRDGQFF. The CDR3 region has the DNA TGTGCCAGCGACCAGACTAGCAGACCTAGAGATGGGCAGTTCTTC.

This chain links TRBV11-2 with TRBJ2-7; possible D gene TRBD1, 6 bases. The ends were cut back, 5 bases at V and 2 bases at J, with 13 bases in the middle. CDR1 and CDR2 from the germline V gene are SGHAT and FQNNGV. The CDR3 contains 14 residues. In DNA, the CDR3 is TGTGCCAGCAGCCTTGGGGCAGGGGCCTACGAGCAGTACTTC. This encodes CASSLGAGAYEQYF.

The rearrangement joins TRBV14 to TRBJ1-1; TRBD1 matches at 7 bases. V lost 5 bases and J lost 4; bases outside the gene matches: 10. The CDR3 spans 15 residues. Germline V gene data show CDR1 as SGHDN and CDR2 as FVKESK. The CDR3 here is CASSAGQRRGTEAFF. CDR3 bases: TGTGCCAGCAGCGCGGGACAGCGGCGGGGCACTGAAGCTTTCTTT.

The chain uses TRBV18 and TRBJ2-2, with D possibly matching TRBD2 (6 bases). There are 15 residues in the CDR3. Germline values: CDR1 KGHSH, CDR2 LQKENI. Trimming took off 6 bases at V and 1 base at J, with 12 bases between the two ends. CDR3 region: CASSHSSGNTGELFF. CDR3 nucleotide sequence: TGTGCCAGCTCTCACAGTAGCGGGAACACCGGGGAGCTGTTTTTT.

The rearrangement joins TRBV21-1 to TRBJ2-7; the table's D call TRBD2 went unverified against the DNA. TRBV21-1 is termed a pseudogene. This CDR3 region has 17 residues. CDR3 nucleotides: TGTGCCAGCAGCAAAGAAGAGGAGGGGTTCGTGGGGAACGAGCAGTACTTC. It codes for CASSKEEEGFVGNEQYF.

The chain uses TRBV27 and TRBJ1-6; D is unclear. Germline CDR1 reads MNHEY; CDR2 reads SMNVEV (reference sequence). Trimming removed 2 bases at V and 6 bases at J, with 17 bases between. The CDR3 spans 17 residues. This CDR3 reads CASSLAGRGVFNSPLHF. The CDR3 DNA is TGTGCCAGCAGTTTAGCGGGGAGAGGCGTCTTTAATTCACCCCTCCACTTT.

J is TRBJ2-7 and V is TRBV5-3; 8 bases are shared with TRBD2. TRBV5-3 carries the ORF label, with uncertain function. The CDR3 runs 15 residues. The junction had 9 bases not matched to a gene; V was cut back by 5 bases and J by 2 bases. The chain's CDR3 is CARSSGRREAYEQYF. For the CDR3, the DNA is TGTGCCAGAAGTTCCGGGAGGCGGGAGGCCTACGAGCAGTACTTC.